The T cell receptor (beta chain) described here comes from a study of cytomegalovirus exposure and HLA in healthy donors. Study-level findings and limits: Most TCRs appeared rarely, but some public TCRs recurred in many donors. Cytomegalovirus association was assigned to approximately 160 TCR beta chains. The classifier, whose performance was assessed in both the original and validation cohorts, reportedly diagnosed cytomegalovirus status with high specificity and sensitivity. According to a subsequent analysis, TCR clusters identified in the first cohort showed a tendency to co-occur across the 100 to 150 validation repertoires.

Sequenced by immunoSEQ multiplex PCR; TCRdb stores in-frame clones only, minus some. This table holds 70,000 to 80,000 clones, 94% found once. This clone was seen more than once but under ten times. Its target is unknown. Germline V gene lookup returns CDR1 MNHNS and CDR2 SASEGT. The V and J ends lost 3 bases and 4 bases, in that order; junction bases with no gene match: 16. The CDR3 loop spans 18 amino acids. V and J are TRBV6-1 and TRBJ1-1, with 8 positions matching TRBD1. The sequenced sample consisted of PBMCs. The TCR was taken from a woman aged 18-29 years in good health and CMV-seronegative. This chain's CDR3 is CASSDIDKDRASGTEAFF. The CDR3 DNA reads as TGTGCCAGCAGTGATATCGATAAGGACAGGGCGAGTGGCACTGAAGCTTTCTTT.